This T cell receptor beta chain was sequenced during a study of radiotherapy plus CTLA-4 blockade in lung cancer. In the study overall: 15% to 20% of patients responded objectively, and approximately 33% achieved disease control.

Profiled with immunoSEQ multiplex PCR; TCRdb holds only in-frame clones, not every one. The table records roughly 80,000 clones, under 80% of them present only once. Germline V gene lookup returns CDR1 MDHEN and CDR2 SYDVKM. The ends were cut back, 1 base at V and 4 bases at J, with 13 bases in the middle. The CDR3 sequence is 15 residues long. Study results and caveats: TCR clones from tumors expanded in blood after radiotherapy plus ipilimumab. Early blood T cell clone dynamics reportedly forecast response best, with interferon-beta.

Chemo-refractory metastatic non-small-cell lung cancer patients underwent focal radiation alongside CTLA-4 blockade with ipilimumab. Concerning this clone itself: Its antigen is unidentified.

This receptor was obtained from a human donor with non-small cell lung cancer who had a partial response to radiotherapy plus ipilimumab. Some clones in this sample may be carry-over from other donors' samples. The chain couples TRBV28 to TRBJ1-2; the D gene is possibly TRBD1 (6 bases). This specimen was peripheral blood, taken from a patient treated with radiotherapy plus ipilimumab. The CDR3 reads CASSLSGALGYGYTF. CDR3 nucleotide sequence: TGTGCCAGCAGTTTATCAGGGGCCCTTGGCTATGGCTACACCTTC.